The sample holds a few counts of the clone carrying this T cell receptor (beta chain). Its antigen is still unknown. This specimen comes from a study of beta chain features in type 1 diabetes. Study-level findings and limits: Among patients with Type 1 diabetes, TCRB CDR3s were moderately but significantly shorter in every one of the four CD4+ subsets.

The whole isolated RNA underwent reverse transcription, so sequencing captured expressed TCRB transcripts. Sequenced by immunoSEQ multiplex PCR; TCRdb stores in-frame clones only, minus some. The table has about 130,000 clones, about 10% seen once. Looked up from germline, CDR1 is SGDLS and CDR2 is YYNGEE. This CDR3 contains 15 residues. With V trimmed by 4 bases and J by 2 bases, 5 bases remained unmatched. The sequence came from a man aged 30 to 39 with type 1 diabetes. The sequenced material came from central memory CD4+ T cells from blood. This chain connects TRBV9 to TRBJ2-1; 8 positions agree with TRBD2. CDR3 amino acids: CASSPRGDTYNEQFF. The CDR3 DNA reads as TGTGCCAGCAGCCCGCGGGGGGACACCTACAATGAGCAGTTCTTC.